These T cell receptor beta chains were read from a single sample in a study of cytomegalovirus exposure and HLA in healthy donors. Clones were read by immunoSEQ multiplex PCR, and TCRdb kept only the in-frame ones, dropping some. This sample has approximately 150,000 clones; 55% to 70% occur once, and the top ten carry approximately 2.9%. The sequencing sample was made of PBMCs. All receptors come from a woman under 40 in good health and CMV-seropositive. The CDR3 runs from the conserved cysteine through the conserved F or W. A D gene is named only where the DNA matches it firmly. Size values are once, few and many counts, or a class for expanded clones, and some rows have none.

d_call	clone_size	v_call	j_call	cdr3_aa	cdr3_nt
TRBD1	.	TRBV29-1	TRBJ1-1	CSVGGTGGTEAFF	TGCAGCGTCGGGGGGACAGGGGGCACTGAAGCTTTCTTT
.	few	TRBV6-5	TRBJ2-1	CASSSPGGGHNEQFF	TGTGCCAGCAGTTCCCCCGGGGGAGGACACAATGAGCAGTTCTTC
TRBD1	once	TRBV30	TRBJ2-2	CALRQGAHTGELFF	TGTGCCCTTCGACAGGGGGCCCACACCGGGGAGCTGTTTTTT
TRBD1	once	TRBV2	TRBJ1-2	CASSEGQDYGYTF	TGTGCCAGCAGTGAGGGACAGGACTATGGCTACACCTTC
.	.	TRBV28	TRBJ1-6	CASSYGGWSNSPLHF	TGTGCCAGCAGTTATGGAGGGTGGAGTAATTCACCCCTCCACTTT
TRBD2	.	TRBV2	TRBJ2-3	CASSLSGGTGNTQYF	TGTGCCAGCAGTTTAAGCGGGGGGACCGGGAATACGCAGTATTTT
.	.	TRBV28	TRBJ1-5	CASSFRPGQPQHF	TGTGCCAGCAGTTTCCGCCCGGGACAGCCCCAGCATTTT
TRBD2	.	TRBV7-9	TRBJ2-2	CASSPGGSAGELFF	TGTGCCAGCAGCCCCGGCGGGAGCGCCGGGGAGCTGTTTTTT
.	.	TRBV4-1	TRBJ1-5	CASSQGGGGGQPQHF	TGCGCCAGCAGCCAAGGCGGCGGCGGGGGGCAGCCCCAGCATTTT
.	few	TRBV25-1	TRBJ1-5	CASRQRQRGQPQHF	TGTGCCAGCAGACAGAGACAGCGGGGTCAGCCCCAGCATTTT
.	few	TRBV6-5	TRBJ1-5	CASSYPGVNQPQHF	TGTGCCAGCAGTTACCCAGGGGTCAATCAGCCCCAGCATTTT
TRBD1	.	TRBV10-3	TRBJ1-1	CAISESPGQGNTEAFF	TGTGCCATCAGTGAGTCCCCGGGACAGGGTAACACTGAAGCTTTCTTT
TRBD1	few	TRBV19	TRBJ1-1	CASRQPWGTGIEAFF	TGTGCCAGTAGACAACCTTGGGGGACAGGGATTGAAGCTTTCTTT
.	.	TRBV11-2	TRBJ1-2	CASSLEARQLYGYTF	TGTGCCAGCAGCTTAGAGGCTCGACAGCTCTATGGCTACACCTTC
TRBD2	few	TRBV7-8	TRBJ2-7	CASSHGLAGRTYEQYF	TGTGCCAGCAGTCACGGACTAGCGGGGAGGACCTACGAGCAGTACTTC
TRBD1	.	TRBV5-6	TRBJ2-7	CASSLGGQGAYEQYF	TGTGCCAGCAGCTTGGGGGGACAGGGAGCCTACGAGCAGTACTTC
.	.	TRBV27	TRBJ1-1	CASSFSGRTEAFF	TGTGCCAGCAGTTTTTCAGGCCGGACTGAAGCTTTCTTT
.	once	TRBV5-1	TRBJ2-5	CASSLGANQETQYF	TGCGCCAGCAGCTTGGGGGCCAACCAAGAGACCCAGTACTTC
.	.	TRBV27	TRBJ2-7	CASSFQWAKSYEQYF	TGTGCCAGCAGTTTTCAGTGGGCAAAATCCTACGAGCAGTACTTC
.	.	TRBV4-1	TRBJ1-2	CASSQVYRDKGYTF	TGCGCCAGCAGCCAAGTATACAGGGATAAAGGCTACACCTTC
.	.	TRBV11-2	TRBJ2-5	CASSLSGQSWQTQYF	TGTGCCAGCAGCTTATCTGGACAGTCATGGCAGACCCAGTACTTC
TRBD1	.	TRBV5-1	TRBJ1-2	CASSGRTGGTNYGYTF	TGCGCCAGCAGCGGGAGGACAGGGGGTACAAACTATGGCTACACCTTC
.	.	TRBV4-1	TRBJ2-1	CASSQEFDRDYEQFF	TGCGCCAGCAGCCAAGAGTTCGACAGGGACTATGAGCAGTTCTTC
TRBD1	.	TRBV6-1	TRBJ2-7	CASSRGGTGSYEQYF	TGTGCCAGCAGTCGCGGAGGGACAGGCTCCTACGAGCAGTACTTC
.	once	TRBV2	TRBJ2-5	CASSGGKETQYF	TGTGCCAGCAGTGGAGGGAAAGAGACCCAGTACTTC
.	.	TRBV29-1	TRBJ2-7	CSEEVSTVFISYEQYF	TGCAGCGAAGAAGTCTCGACAGTTTTTATCTCCTACGAGCAGTACTTC
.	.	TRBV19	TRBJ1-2	CASTQTETNYGYTF	TGTGCCAGTACCCAGACAGAGACTAACTATGGCTACACCTTC
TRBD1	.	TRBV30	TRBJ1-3	CAWSLPGTVGNTIYF	TGTGCCTGGAGCCTACCGGGGACAGTCGGAAACACCATATATTTT
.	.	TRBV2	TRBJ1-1	CASRPGFQRNTEAFF	TGTGCCAGCAGACCAGGGTTCCAAAGAAACACTGAAGCTTTCTTT
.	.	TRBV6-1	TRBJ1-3	CASNPYLTGNTIYF	TGTGCCAGCAACCCCTACTTAACCGGAAACACCATATATTTT
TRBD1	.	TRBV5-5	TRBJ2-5	CASSPSYRGKETQYF	TGTGCCAGCAGCCCCTCGTACAGGGGAAAAGAGACCCAGTACTTC
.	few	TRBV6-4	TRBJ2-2	CASSDWQGGELFF	TGTGCCAGCAGTGATTGGCAGGGCGGGGAGCTGTTTTTT
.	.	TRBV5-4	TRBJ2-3	CASSFSGRDTQYF	TGTGCCAGCAGCTTCTCAGGGAGGGATACGCAGTATTTT
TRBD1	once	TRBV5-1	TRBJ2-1	CASTGQASYNEQFF	TGCGCCAGCACCGGACAGGCCTCCTACAATGAGCAGTTCTTC
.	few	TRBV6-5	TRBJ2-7	CATTLASPYEQYF	TGTGCCACTACCCTAGCGAGCCCCTACGAGCAGTACTTC
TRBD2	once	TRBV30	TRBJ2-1	CAWNRRGRTYNEQFF	TGTGCCTGGAATCGCCGCGGGAGAACCTACAATGAGCAGTTCTTC
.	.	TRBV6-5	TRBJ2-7	CASSTGYEQYF	TGTGCCAGCAGCACCGGTTACGAGCAGTACTTC
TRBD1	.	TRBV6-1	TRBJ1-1	CASRWTGQNDEAFF	TGTGCCAGCAGATGGACAGGGCAGAATGATGAAGCTTTCTTT
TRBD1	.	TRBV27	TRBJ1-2	CASSSPGTGGPNYGYTF	TGTGCCAGCAGCTCCCCCGGAACAGGGGGACCTAACTATGGCTACACCTTC
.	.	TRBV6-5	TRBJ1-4	CASSYGRRGEKLFF	TGTGCCAGCAGTTACGGGAGGCGGGGTGAAAAACTGTTTTTT
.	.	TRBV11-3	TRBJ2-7	CASSFGGLSYEQYF	TGTGCCAGCAGCTTTGGGGGACTCTCCTACGAGCAGTACTTC
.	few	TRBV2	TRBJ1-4	CASRSEQVKLFF	TGTGCCAGCAGGTCCGAACAGGTAAAACTGTTTTTT
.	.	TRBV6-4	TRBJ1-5	CASSADPTRNQPQHF	TGTGCCAGCAGCGCCGATCCTACTCGCAATCAGCCCCAGCATTTT
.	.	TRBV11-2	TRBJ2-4	CASSPTQWPGKNIQYF	TGTGCCAGCAGCCCCACCCAATGGCCGGGTAAAAACATTCAGTACTTC
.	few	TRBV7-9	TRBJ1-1	CASSLTRTEAFF	TGTGCCAGCAGCTTAACTCGCACTGAAGCTTTCTTT